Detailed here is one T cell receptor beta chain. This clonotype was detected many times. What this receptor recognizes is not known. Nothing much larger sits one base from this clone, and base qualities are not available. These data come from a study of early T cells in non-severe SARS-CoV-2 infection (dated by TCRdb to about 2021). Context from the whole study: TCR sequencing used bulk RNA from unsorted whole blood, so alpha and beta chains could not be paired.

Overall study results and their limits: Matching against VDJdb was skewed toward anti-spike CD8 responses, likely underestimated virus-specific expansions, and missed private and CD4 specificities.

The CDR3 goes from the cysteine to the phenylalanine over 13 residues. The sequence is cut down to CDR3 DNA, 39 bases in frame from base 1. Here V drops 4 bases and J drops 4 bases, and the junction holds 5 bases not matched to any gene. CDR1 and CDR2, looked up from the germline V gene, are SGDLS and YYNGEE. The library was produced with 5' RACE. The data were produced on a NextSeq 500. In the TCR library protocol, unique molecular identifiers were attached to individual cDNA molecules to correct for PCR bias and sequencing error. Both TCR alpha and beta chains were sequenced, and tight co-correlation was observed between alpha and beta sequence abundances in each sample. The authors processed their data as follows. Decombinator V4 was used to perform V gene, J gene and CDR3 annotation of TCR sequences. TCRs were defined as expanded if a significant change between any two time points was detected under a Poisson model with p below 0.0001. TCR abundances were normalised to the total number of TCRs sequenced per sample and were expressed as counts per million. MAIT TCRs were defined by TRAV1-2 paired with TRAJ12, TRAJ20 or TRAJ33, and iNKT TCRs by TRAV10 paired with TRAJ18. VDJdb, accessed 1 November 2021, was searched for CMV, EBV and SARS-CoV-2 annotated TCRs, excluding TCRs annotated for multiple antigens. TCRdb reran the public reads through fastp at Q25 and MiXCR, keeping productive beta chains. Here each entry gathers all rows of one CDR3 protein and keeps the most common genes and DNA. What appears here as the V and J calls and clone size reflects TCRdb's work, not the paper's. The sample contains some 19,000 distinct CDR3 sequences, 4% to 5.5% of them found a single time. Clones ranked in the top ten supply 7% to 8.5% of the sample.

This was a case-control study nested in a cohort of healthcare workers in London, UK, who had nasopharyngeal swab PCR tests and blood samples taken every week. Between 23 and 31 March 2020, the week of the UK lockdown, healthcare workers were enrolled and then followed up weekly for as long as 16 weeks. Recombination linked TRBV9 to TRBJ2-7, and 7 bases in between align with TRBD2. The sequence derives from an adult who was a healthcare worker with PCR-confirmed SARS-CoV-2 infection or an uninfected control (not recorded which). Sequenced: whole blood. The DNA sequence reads TGTGCCAGCAGCAGCGGGGTAGAGTACGAGCAGTACTTC. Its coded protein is CASSSGVEYEQYF.